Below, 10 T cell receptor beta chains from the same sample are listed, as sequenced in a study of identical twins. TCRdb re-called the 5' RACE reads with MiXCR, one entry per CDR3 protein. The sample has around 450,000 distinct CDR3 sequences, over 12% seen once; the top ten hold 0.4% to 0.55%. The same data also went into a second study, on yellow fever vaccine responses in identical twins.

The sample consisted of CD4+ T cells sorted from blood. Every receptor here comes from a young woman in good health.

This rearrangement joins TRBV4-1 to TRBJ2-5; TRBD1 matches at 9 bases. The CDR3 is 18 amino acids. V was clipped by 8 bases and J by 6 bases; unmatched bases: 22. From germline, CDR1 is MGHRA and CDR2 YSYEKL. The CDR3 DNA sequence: TGCGCCAGCGGACAAGGGGCGTTAGGGACAGGGATGTTAAAGACCCAGTACTTC. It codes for CASGQGALGTGMLKTQYF.

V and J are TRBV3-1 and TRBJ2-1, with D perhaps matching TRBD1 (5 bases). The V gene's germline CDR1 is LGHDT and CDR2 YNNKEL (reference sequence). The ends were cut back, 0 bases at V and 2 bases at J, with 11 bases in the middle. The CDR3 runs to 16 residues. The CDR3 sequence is CASSQETATTYNEQFF. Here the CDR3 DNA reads TGTGCCAGCAGCCAAGAGACAGCCACAACCTACAATGAGCAGTTCTTC.

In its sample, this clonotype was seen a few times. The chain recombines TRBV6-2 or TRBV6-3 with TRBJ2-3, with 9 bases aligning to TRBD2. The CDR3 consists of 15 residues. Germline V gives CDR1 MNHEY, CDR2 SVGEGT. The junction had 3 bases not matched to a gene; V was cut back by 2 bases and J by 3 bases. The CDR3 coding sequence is TGTGCCAGCAGTTACGGTAGCGGGAGAACAGATACGCAGTATTTT. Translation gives CASSYGSGRTDTQYF.

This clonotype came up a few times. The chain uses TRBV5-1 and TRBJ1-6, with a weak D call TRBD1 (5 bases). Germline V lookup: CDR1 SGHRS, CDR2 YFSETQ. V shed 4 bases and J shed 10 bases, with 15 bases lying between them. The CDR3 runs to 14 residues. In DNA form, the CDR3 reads TGCGCCAGCAGCATTGAGCAGGGCGGCTCACCCCTCCACTTT. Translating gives CASSIEQGGSPLHF.

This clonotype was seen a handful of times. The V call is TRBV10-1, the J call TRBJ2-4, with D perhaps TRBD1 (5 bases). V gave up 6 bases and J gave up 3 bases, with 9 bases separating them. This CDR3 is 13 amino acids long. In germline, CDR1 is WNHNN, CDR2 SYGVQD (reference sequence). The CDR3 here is CASSDRRKNIQYF. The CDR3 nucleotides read TGCGCCAGCAGCGACAGACGCAAAAACATTCAGTACTTC.

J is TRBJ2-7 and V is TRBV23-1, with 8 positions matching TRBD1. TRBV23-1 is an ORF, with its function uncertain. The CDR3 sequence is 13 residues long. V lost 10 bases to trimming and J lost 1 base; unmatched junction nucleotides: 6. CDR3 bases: TGCGCCATCACAGGACAGGGTTCCTACGAGCAGTACTTC. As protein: CAITGQGSYEQYF.

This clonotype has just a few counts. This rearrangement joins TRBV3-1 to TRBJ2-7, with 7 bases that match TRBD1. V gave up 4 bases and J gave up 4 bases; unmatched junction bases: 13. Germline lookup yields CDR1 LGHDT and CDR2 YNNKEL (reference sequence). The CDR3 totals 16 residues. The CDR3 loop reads CASSPQGQRISYEQYF. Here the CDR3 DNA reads TGTGCCAGCAGCCCCCAGGGACAGCGTATCTCATACGAGCAGTACTTC.

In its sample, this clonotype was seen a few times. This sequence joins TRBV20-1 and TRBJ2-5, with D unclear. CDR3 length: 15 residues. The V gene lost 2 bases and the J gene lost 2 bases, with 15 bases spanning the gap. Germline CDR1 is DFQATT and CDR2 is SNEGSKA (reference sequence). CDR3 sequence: CSARPLANLQETQYF. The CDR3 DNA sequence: TGCAGTGCTAGACCGCTCGCGAACCTTCAAGAGACCCAGTACTTC.

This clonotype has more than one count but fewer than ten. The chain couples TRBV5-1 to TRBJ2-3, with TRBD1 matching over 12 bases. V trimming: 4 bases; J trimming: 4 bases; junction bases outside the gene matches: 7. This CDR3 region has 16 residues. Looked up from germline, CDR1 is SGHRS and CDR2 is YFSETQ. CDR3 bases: TGCGCCAGCAGCGCCGGGACAGGGGGCATCGCAGATACGCAGTATTTT. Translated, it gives CASSAGTGGIADTQYF.

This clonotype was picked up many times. The DNA for the CDR3 is TGTGCCAGCAGTAGGGGGACAGGGGGAGGCAATGAGCAGTTCTTC. Protein sequence: CASSRGTGGGNEQFF. The gene calls are TRBV6-2 or TRBV6-3 and TRBJ2-1; 11 bases fit TRBD1. The CDR3 is 15 amino acids. The J segment lost 6 bases and the V segment lost 5 bases, leaving 6 bases of the junction unmatched. Germline values: CDR1 MNHEY, CDR2 SVGEGT.